These 14 T cell receptor beta chains came from one sample sequenced in a study of T-cell memory formation after mild COVID-19. TCRdb reprocessed the 5' RACE reads via MiXCR and lists one record per CDR3 protein. Here the sample spans about 160,000 distinct CDR3 sequences, 30% to 35% being singletons. The sequenced sample was PBMCs or a T cell subset sorted from them (not recorded which). These receptors came from an adult woman who had mild COVID-19 (a few samples of this study predate the infection). Cell type and time point are not known.

This clonotype was counted a few times. The chain has TRBV3-1 and TRBJ2-7; TRBD2 is a possible D gene (6 bases). The CDR3 consists of 13 residues. The germline CDR1 and CDR2 sequences are LGHDT and YNNKEL (reference sequence). V gave up 1 base and J gave up 2 bases, with 6 bases separating them. The CDR3 nucleotides read TGTGCCAGCAGCCAAGGACTAGCCTACGAGCAGTACTTC. Its translation is CASSQGLAYEQYF.

J is TRBJ1-4 and V is TRBV5-1, with D possibly TRBD1 on 6 matching bases. The CDR3 spans 14 residues. Between the trimmed V and J ends, which lost 4 bases and 4 bases, there was a span of 11 bases. Germline V lookup: CDR1 SGHRS, CDR2 YFSETQ. The CDR3 region has the DNA TGCGCCAGCAGCCTATCGGACAGTAATGAAAAACTGTTTTTT. As protein: CASSLSDSNEKLFF.

This rearrangement joins TRBV10-3 to TRBJ1-6; 9 bases map to TRBD1. The V gene end was trimmed by 2 bases and the J gene end by 7 bases; junction bases not matched to a gene: 6. The germline V gene encodes CDR1 ENHRY and CDR2 SYGVKD. The CDR3 has 16 residues. The CDR3 loop reads CAISEPSQGANSPLHF. Written as DNA, the CDR3 is TGTGCCATCAGTGAGCCTTCACAGGGGGCGAATTCACCCCTCCACTTT.

V and J are TRBV12-3 or TRBV12-4 and TRBJ2-5; D is uncertain. The CDR3 sequence is 12 residues long. Deletions cut 5 bases from V and 1 base from J, with 5 bases between. The CDR3 DNA reads TGTGCCAGCAGTGCTACCCAAGAGACCCAGTACTTC. Translating gives CASSATQETQYF.

This sequence joins TRBV6-6 and TRBJ1-3, with D unclear. Looked up from germline, CDR1 is MNHNY and CDR2 is SVGAGI (reference sequence). Trimming pared 2 bases from V and 3 bases from J, leaving 8 bases between. This CDR3 has 14 amino acids. Written as DNA, the CDR3 is TGTGCCAGCAGTTACGTAGGAGGTGGAAACACCATATATTTT. Translation gives CASSYVGGGNTIYF.

This clonotype was counted between two and nine times. The V and J genes are TRBV24-1 and TRBJ1-1; D is possibly TRBD1 (5 bases). Germline V gives CDR1 KGHDR, CDR2 SFDVKD. This CDR3 has 15 residues. The V and J ends lost 7 bases and 3 bases respectively, with 17 bases between them. CDR3 loop: CATRAGTLKDTEAFF. The CDR3 DNA reads TGTGCCACCAGGGCAGGGACCCTGAAGGACACTGAAGCTTTCTTT.

The chain combines TRBV30 with TRBJ2-4; no reliable D call. Looked up from germline, CDR1 is GTSNPN and CDR2 is SVGIG (reference sequence). Deletions cut 2 bases from V and 0 bases from J, with 14 bases between. This CDR3 has 16 amino acids. CDR3 sequence: CAWSFVGYLAKNIQYF. In DNA form, the CDR3 reads TGTGCCTGGAGTTTCGTAGGATATCTAGCCAAAAACATTCAGTACTTC.

There are a few counts of this clonotype. This chain connects TRBV7-6 to TRBJ2-2, with D hard to call. There are 13 residues in the CDR3. Trimming stripped 2 bases from V and 5 bases from J, with 6 bases between. Germline CDR1 SGHVS, CDR2 FNYEAQ. The DNA for the CDR3 is TGTGCCAGCAGCTTAAGGCGAACCGGGGAGCTGTTTTTT. This codes for CASSLRRTGELFF.

The V and J genes are TRBV18 and TRBJ1-2, with D maybe TRBD1 (6 bases). The V end was cut by 0 bases, the J end by 2 bases, with 7 bases between. CDR1 and CDR2 (germline): KGHSH, LQKENI. CDR3 length: 14 residues. CDR3 coding DNA: TGTGCCAGCTCACCACCCGGGGGCAACTATGGCTACACCTTC. Amino acids: CASSPPGGNYGYTF.

The V call is TRBV12-3 or TRBV12-4, the J call TRBJ1-5; the match to TRBD1 covers 8 bases. CDR3 length equals 15 residues. V lost 6 bases to trimming and J lost 6 bases; unmatched junction nucleotides: 10. The DNA of the CDR3 is TGTGCCAGCAGAGCTACAGGGGGAGTAATTCAGCCCCAGCATTTT. Its protein is CASRATGGVIQPQHF.

J is TRBJ2-3 and V is TRBV29-1; possible D gene TRBD1, 5 bases. This CDR3 spans 18 amino acids. The V end was cut by 1 base, the J end by 2 bases, with 22 bases between. Germline loops: CDR1 SQVTM, CDR2 ANQGSEA. As DNA, the CDR3 is TGCAGCGTTGAAGGAGGTCTAACAGGATTTTATTCCACAGATACGCAGTATTTT. Amino acids: CSVEGGLTGFYSTDTQYF.

The chain joins TRBV12-3 or TRBV12-4 to TRBJ1-1, with 9 bases matching TRBD1. This CDR3 comprises 15 residues. V was clipped by 6 bases and J by 3 bases; unmatched bases: 8. CDR3 sequence: CASSPRQGGDTEAFF. CDR3 sequence (DNA): TGTGCCAGCAGCCCTAGACAGGGGGGGGACACTGAAGCTTTCTTT.

The table lists this clonotype with a few counts. The V gene is TRBV7-3, the J gene TRBJ2-4, with 8 positions matching TRBD1. V shed 9 bases and J 1 base; nucleotides not matched to a gene: 23. Germline V lookup: CDR1 SGHTA, CDR2 FQGTGA. The CDR3 runs to 20 residues. CDR3: CASNCPWSGQGANAKNIQYF. In DNA, the CDR3 is TGTGCCAGTAACTGCCCGTGGTCCGGTCAGGGGGCGAATGCCAAAAACATTCAGTACTTC.

The chain joins TRBV27 to TRBJ2-7; 10 bases are shared with TRBD1. V dropped 3 bases and J dropped 3; count of bases not matched to a gene: 11. This CDR3 spans 17 amino acids. The V gene's germline CDR1 is MNHEY and CDR2 SMNVEV (reference sequence). The CDR3 bases are TGTGCCAGCAGTTTGAAGCCCCACGGGGACAGGGGCTACGAGCAGTACTTC. Its protein product is CASSLKPHGDRGYEQYF.